Below, 5 T cell receptor beta chains from the same sample are listed, as sequenced in a study of blood T cell repertoires in COVID-19. Some clones are missing from TCRdb's copy, which holds only in-frame ones; the method was immunoSEQ multiplex PCR. There are about 170,000 clones in the sample; around nine tenths occur only once, and 2% to 3% lies in the top ten. Source material: peripheral blood. The receptors originated from an elderly woman with COVID-19, enrolled during active disease.

This clone was seen a single time. This chain links TRBV25-1 with TRBJ1-3, with a tentative D call TRBD1 (5 bases). Trimming took 7 bases from V and 8 from J, leaving 9 bases between them. Germline V gene lookup returns CDR1 MGHDK and CDR2 SYGVNS. The CDR3 covers 11 residues. CDR3 sequence reads: CASKGGDTIYF. In nucleotides, the CDR3 is TGTGCCAGCAAGGGAGGGGACACCATATATTTT.

This chain links TRBV18 with TRBJ2-5; TRBD1 matches 9 bases. CDR1 KGHSH and CDR2 LQKENI come from the germline V gene. The J segment lost 5 bases and the V segment lost 1 base, leaving 11 bases of the junction unmatched. The CDR3 is 17 amino acids. The CDR3 nucleotides are TGTGCCAGCTCACCACTTAACCGGGACAGGGCACGGGAGACCCAGTACTTC. This sequence encodes CASSPLNRDRARETQYF.

This clone has only a few counts. This chain links TRBV5-6 with TRBJ2-2; TRBD2 matches 8 bases. V was pared by 4 bases and J by 0 bases, with 2 bases of the junction left unmatched. This CDR3 comprises 15 residues. Per the germline V gene, CDR1 is SGHDT and CDR2 is YYEEEE. CDR3 loop: CASSVAGTNTGELFF. The CDR3 DNA is TGTGCCAGCAGCGTAGCGGGAACGAACACCGGGGAGCTGTTTTTT.

V is TRBV6-1 and J is TRBJ1-4; 8 nucleotides line up with TRBD1. This CDR3 contains 18 residues. Per the germline V gene, CDR1 is MNHNS and CDR2 is SASEGT. The ends lost 4 bases at V and 6 bases at J; junction bases unmatched: 16. CDR3: CASSAAARGQLSDEKLFF. The CDR3 DNA reads as TGTGCCAGCAGTGCTGCGGCCAGGGGGCAACTTAGTGATGAAAAACTGTTTTTT.

DNA of the CDR3: TGTGCCAGCAGTCCCGCCTTAGGACTAGTAAAGTACTTC. This gives the protein CASSPALGLVKYF. The chain links TRBV6-5 to TRBJ2-7; 7 positions agree with TRBD2. V was pared by 5 bases and J by 11 bases, with 12 bases of the junction left unmatched. CDR1 and CDR2 from the germline V gene are MNHEY and SVGAGI. The CDR3 is 13 amino acids.